This record looks at one TCR beta chain sequence and its context. Its antigen remains unidentified. Assay used: immunoSEQ multiplex PCR; TCRdb lists only in-frame clones, some missing. The table records about 650,000 clones, around 95% of them present only once. CD8 cells classed as naive were CD45RO-negative and positively selected for CCR7, excluding terminally differentiated effector memory CD45RA+ cells. This entry is derived from a study of shared clonotypes between healthy human individuals. Findings and limits, study-wide: Non-shared clonotypes had lower generation probabilities than those shared by all four donors.

With 0 bases removed from V and 6 bases from J, the gap between germline ends came to 8 bases. The CDR3 totals 13 residues. The germline gives CDR1 GTSNPN, CDR2 SVGIG (reference sequence). Input material: naive CD8+ T cells sorted from blood. V is TRBV30 and J is TRBJ2-2; D gene unclear. The sequence was obtained from a woman aged 30 to 39 in good health. DNA of the CDR3: TGTGCCTGGAGTGTGCTCTTCTCCGGGGAGCTGTTTTTT. This encodes CAWSVLFSGELFF.